These 27 T cell receptor beta chains originate from one sample sequenced in a study of cytomegalovirus exposure and HLA in healthy donors. The repertoire was sequenced with immunoSEQ multiplex PCR; TCRdb's copy has only in-frame clones and lacks some. In the table there are fewer than 200,000 clones, roughly 96% of which are singletons. Specimen: PBMCs. Every receptor here comes from a woman aged 18-29 years in good health and CMV-seronegative.

V gene TRBV5-1 combines with J gene TRBJ2-5, with D perhaps TRBD2 (5 bases). This CDR3 spans 14 amino acids. V lost 1 base to trimming and J lost 2 bases, with 9 bases between them. CDR1 and CDR2 from the germline V gene are SGHRS and YFSETQ. The CDR3 sequence: CASSLSRRQETQYF. CDR3 DNA: TGCGCCAGCAGCTTGTCACGGAGGCAAGAGACCCAGTACTTC.

The genes are TRBV2 and TRBJ2-1; maybe TRBD2 (6 bases). The CDR3 is 15 residues long. The ends were cut back, 5 bases at V and 8 bases at J, with 19 bases in the middle. The germline CDR1 and CDR2 sequences are SNHLY and FYNNEI. The CDR3 region has the DNA TGTGCCAGCAGTCGGGACTCTGCTTTCTATGATGAGCAGTTCTTC. Translating it yields CASSRDSAFYDEQFF.

This clone was seen just once. The gene calls are TRBV7-8 and TRBJ1-1; a possible D gene is TRBD1 (5 bases). Germline V CDR1 and CDR2: SGHVS, FQNEAQ. This CDR3 has 12 residues. Trimming took 5 bases from V and 10 from J, leaving 14 bases between them. The CDR3 nucleotides are TGTGCCAGCAGCCGACTCAGGGAAGCAGCTTTCTTT. The encoded protein is CASSRLREAAFF.

This clone appeared a single time. The V and J genes are TRBV27 and TRBJ2-7; 8 nucleotides match TRBD1. The CDR3 runs 16 residues. V lost 0 bases and J lost 1; bases outside the gene matches: 5. Germline CDR1 reads MNHEY; CDR2 reads SMNVEV (reference sequence). Here the CDR3 DNA reads TGTGCCAGCAGTTTATCCCCGACAGGGGATTCCTACGAGCAGTACTTC. Residues: CASSLSPTGDSYEQYF.

A single count supports this clone. The V call is TRBV6-5, the J call TRBJ1-5; 7 bases align to TRBD1. The trim removed 6 bases at V and 2 bases at J, leaving 7 bases unmatched. Germline V gene sequence: CDR1 MNHEY, CDR2 SVGAGI. The CDR3 is 15 residues long. CDR3 loop: CASSGDSLGNQPQHF. Written as DNA, the CDR3 is TGTGCCAGCAGCGGGGACAGTTTGGGCAATCAGCCCCAGCATTTT.

A single count supports this clone. This sequence joins TRBV9 and TRBJ2-1; TRBD2 aligns across 11 bases. Germline V gives CDR1 SGDLS, CDR2 YYNGEE. V was pared by 4 bases and J by 2 bases, with 2 bases of the junction left unmatched. The CDR3 sequence is 15 residues long. The CDR3 loop reads CASSPLAGAYNEQFF. DNA for the CDR3: TGTGCCAGCAGCCCACTAGCGGGGGCCTACAATGAGCAGTTCTTC. The complete variable domain, with remaining parts taken from reference TRBV9 and TRBJ2-1, reads DSGVTQTPKHLITATGQRVTLRCSPRSGDLSVYWYQQSLDQGLQFLIQYYNGEERAKGNILERFSAQQFPDLHSELNLSSLELGDSALYFCASSPLAGAYNEQFFGPGTRLTVL.

As regards this clone: A read error may account for a junction end that differs from germline. The DNA of the CDR3 is TGTGCCATCAGTGAGGTCACTATGGCTACGAAGGCCTTC. Translated, it gives CAISEVTMATKAF. The V call is TRBV10-3, the J call TRBJ1-2; D remains ambiguous. The CDR3 length is 13 residues. In germline, CDR1 is ENHRY, CDR2 SYGVKD.

In regard to this clone: This CDR3 is also generated by other DNA sequences in the sample. The J gene is TRBJ1-1, the V gene TRBV5-1; TRBD1 aligns across 8 bases. The CDR3 length is 14 residues. The germline V gene encodes CDR1 SGHRS and CDR2 YFSETQ. The V and J ends lost 4 bases and 1 base, in that order; junction bases with no gene match: 3. In nucleotides, the CDR3 is TGCGCCAGCAGCGGACAGGGTGGGAACACTGAAGCTTTCTTT. Protein: CASSGQGGNTEAFF.

The chain uses TRBV5-5 and TRBJ1-2; no reliable D call. The CDR3 sequence is 15 residues long. CDR1 is SGHKS, CDR2 YYEKEE, per germline (reference sequence). V lost 2 bases, J lost 1 base, and 12 bases lay in between. Here the CDR3 reads CASSFGLSSNYGYTF. The CDR3 DNA reads TGTGCCAGCAGCTTCGGACTTTCAAGTAACTATGGCTACACCTTC.

On this clone: The junction departs from the called germline gene at one end, perhaps through a read error. J is TRBJ2-7 and V is TRBV7-7; 7 nucleotides align to TRBD1. CDR1 is SSHAT, CDR2 FNYEAQ, per germline (reference sequence). The CDR3 runs to 13 residues. CDR3 in amino acids: CASSTRQGYEQYF. CDR3 nucleotide sequence: TGTGCTAGCAGCACCCGACAGGGCTACGAGCAGTACTTC.

The chain joins TRBV5-1 to TRBJ2-3, with a weak D call TRBD1 (6 bases). V was clipped by 0 bases and J by 2 bases, with 13 bases between them. This CDR3 has 16 residues. Germline CDR1 reads SGHRS; CDR2 reads YFSETQ. The DNA for the CDR3 is TGCGCCAGCAGCTTGGTTCCCGGACAGAACACAGATACGCAGTATTTT. Translation: CASSLVPGQNTDTQYF.

This clone was picked up one time. The chain links TRBV6-5 to TRBJ2-3; D unclear. The CDR3 runs to 13 residues. In germline, CDR1 is MNHEY, CDR2 SVGAGI. V was cut by 6 bases and J by 2 bases, with 9 bases left in between. The CDR3 reads CASSAQNTDTQYF. The CDR3 DNA is TGTGCCAGCAGCGCACAAAACACAGATACGCAGTATTTT.

The chain carries TRBV4-1 and TRBJ2-3, with 11 bases that match TRBD2. The V gene end was trimmed by 0 bases and the J gene end by 3 bases; junction bases not matched to a gene: 5. Germline CDR1 is MGHRA and CDR2 is YSYEKL. The CDR3 consists of 17 residues. The CDR3: CASSQDGLAGGTDTQYF. The CDR3 DNA sequence: TGCGCCAGCAGCCAAGATGGCCTAGCGGGGGGTACAGATACGCAGTATTTT.

The chain couples TRBV7-2 to TRBJ2-7; 9 bases fit TRBD2. Per the germline V gene, CDR1 is SGHTA and CDR2 is FQGNSA. The trim removed 1 base at V and 3 bases at J, leaving 1 base unmatched. The length of the CDR3 is 14 residues. DNA for the CDR3: TGTGCCAGCAGCTTAGTAGCGGGGGACTACGAGCAGTACTTC. This gives the protein CASSLVAGDYEQYF.

This sequence joins TRBV19 and TRBJ1-1; no firm D call. The CDR3 consists of 14 residues. Germline V gene data show CDR1 as LNHDA and CDR2 as SQIVND (reference sequence). V lost 7 bases and J 3 bases, leaving 15 bases between the germline ends. The CDR3 reads CASMRLALDTEAFF. CDR3 nucleotide sequence: TGTGCCAGTATGAGATTAGCACTGGACACTGAAGCTTTCTTT.

The chain is built from TRBV7-8 and TRBJ2-7, with 10 bases lining up with TRBD2. The germline CDR1 and CDR2 sequences are SGHVS and FQNEAQ. The CDR3 covers 15 residues. The trim removed 2 bases at V and 2 bases at J, leaving 3 bases unmatched. The CDR3 region is CASSLFTSGAYEQYF. DNA for the CDR3: TGTGCCAGCAGCTTATTCACTAGCGGGGCCTACGAGCAGTACTTC.

The V call is TRBV19, the J call TRBJ1-5; D not resolved. The V and J ends lost 3 bases and 5 bases respectively, with 5 bases between them. Per germline, CDR1 LNHDA and CDR2 SQIVND (reference sequence). The CDR3 totals 12 residues. The CDR3 DNA reads as TGTGCCAGTAGTATTTTAGATCAGCCCCAGCATTTT. This gives the protein CASSILDQPQHF. Full variable domain (remainder filled in from reference TRBV19 and TRBJ1-5): DGGITQSPKYLFRKEGQNVTLSCEQNLNHDAMYWYRQDPGQGLRLIYYSQIVNDFQKGDIAEGYSVSREKKESFPLTVTSAQKNPTAFYLCASSILDQPQHFGDGTRLSIL.

The chain uses TRBV5-8 and TRBJ2-2; D may be TRBD1 (6 bases). This CDR3 has 17 amino acids. CDR1 and CDR2 (germline): SGHTS, YDEGEE. The V end was cut by 5 bases, the J end by 1 base, with 18 bases between. CDR3: CASSFTGSTMNTGELFF. The CDR3 DNA reads as TGTGCCAGCAGTTTTACAGGGAGTACTATGAACACCGGGGAGCTGTTTTTT.

The chain is built from TRBV27 and TRBJ1-6; maybe TRBD1 (5 bases). This CDR3 has 15 residues. V was trimmed by 1 base and J by 5 bases, leaving 9 bases between them. The germline V gene encodes CDR1 MNHEY and CDR2 SMNVEV (reference sequence). For the CDR3, the DNA is TGTGCCAGCAGTTTATTCAGGGTGGATAATTCACCCCTCCACTTT. It translates to CASSLFRVDNSPLHF.

The J gene is TRBJ2-1, the V gene TRBV10-1; 9 nucleotides align to TRBD1. V trimming: 7 bases; J trimming: 3 bases; junction bases outside the gene matches: 4. The CDR3 sequence is 14 residues long. Germline V gives CDR1 WNHNN, CDR2 SYGVQD (reference sequence). The CDR3 DNA follows: TGCGCCAGCACGGAGACAGGGGGCTACAATGAGCAGTTCTTC. Translated: CASTETGGYNEQFF.

The chain couples TRBV5-5 to TRBJ2-5; D may be TRBD1 (6 bases). Germline CDR1 and CDR2: SGHKS and YYEKEE (reference sequence). The CDR3 loop spans 17 amino acids. V was pared by 3 bases and J by 4 bases, with 22 bases between. This chain's CDR3 is CASSSTLGHKAAETQYF. The CDR3 region has the DNA TGTGCCAGCAGCTCGACCCTGGGACACAAGGCAGCAGAGACCCAGTACTTC.

V usage is TRBV7-2 and J usage is TRBJ2-1; TRBD1 matches 8 bases. This CDR3 region has 13 residues. CDR1 SGHTA and CDR2 FQGNSA come from the germline V gene. V lost 5 bases and J lost 7; bases outside the gene matches: 4. CDR3 bases: TGTGCCAGCAGCCAGGGGGCGAGGAATGAGCAGTTCTTC. Its protein is CASSQGARNEQFF.

The chain recombines TRBV7-6 with TRBJ2-1; 12 bases are shared with TRBD2. Trimming at V came to 1 base and at J to 5 bases, leaving 9 bases not matched to a gene. This CDR3 region has 18 residues. Germline V gene data show CDR1 as SGHVS and CDR2 as FNYEAQ. CDR3 protein: CASSLDFSTSGGNNEQFF. The DNA of the CDR3 is TGTGCCAGCAGCTTAGACTTCTCAACTAGCGGGGGGAACAATGAGCAGTTCTTC.

The chain uses TRBV19 and TRBJ1-5; tentatively, D is TRBD1 (5 bases). From germline, CDR1 is LNHDA and CDR2 SQIVND (reference sequence). The ends were cut back, 1 base at V and 1 base at J, with 8 bases in the middle. The CDR3 has 15 residues. In nucleotides, the CDR3 is TGTGCCAGTAGTATAGCGACAGCCAGCAATCAGCCCCAGCATTTT. It is translated as CASSIATASNQPQHF.

The V and J genes are TRBV28 and TRBJ2-2; D is possibly TRBD1 (5 bases). Trimming left V 7 bases short and J 1 base short, with 13 bases between. Germline-derived CDR1 and CDR2 are MDHEN and SYDVKM. This CDR3 comprises 15 residues. CDR3 nucleotides: TGTGCCAGCACCTACTCGCAGGGGAACACCGGGGAGCTGTTTTTT. It specifies CASTYSQGNTGELFF.

The gene calls are TRBV6-5 and TRBJ2-1, with a tentative D call TRBD1 (5 bases). Germline CDR1 is MNHEY and CDR2 is SVGAGI. V dropped 0 bases and J dropped 5 bases, with 11 bases sitting between them. CDR3 size: 15 residues. The CDR3 spells CASSYSDIGDNEQFF. In nucleotides, the CDR3 is TGTGCCAGCAGTTACTCGGACATTGGGGACAATGAGCAGTTCTTC.

This chain links TRBV5-6 with TRBJ2-1; 9 positions match TRBD2. CDR3 length equals 17 residues. The germline gives CDR1 SGHDT, CDR2 YYEEEE. Trimming cost V 3 bases and J 8 bases; bases outside gene matches: 15. For the CDR3, the DNA is TGTGCCAGCAGCTCCCACCGCCTTAGCGGGGGTGGCGATGAGCAGTTCTTC. This encodes CASSSHRLSGGGDEQFF.